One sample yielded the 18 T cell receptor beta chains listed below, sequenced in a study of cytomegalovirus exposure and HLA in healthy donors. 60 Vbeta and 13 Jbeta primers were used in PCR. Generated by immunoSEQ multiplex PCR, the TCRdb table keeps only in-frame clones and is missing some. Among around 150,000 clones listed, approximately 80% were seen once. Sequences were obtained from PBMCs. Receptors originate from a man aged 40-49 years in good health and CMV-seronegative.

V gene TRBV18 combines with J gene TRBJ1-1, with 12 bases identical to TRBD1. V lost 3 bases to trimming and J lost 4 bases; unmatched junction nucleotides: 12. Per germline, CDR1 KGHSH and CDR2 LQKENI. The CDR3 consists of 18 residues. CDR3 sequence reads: CASSPAVGQGARGTEAFF. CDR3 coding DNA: TGTGCCAGCTCACCCGCGGTGGGACAGGGGGCGCGAGGCACTGAAGCTTTCTTT.

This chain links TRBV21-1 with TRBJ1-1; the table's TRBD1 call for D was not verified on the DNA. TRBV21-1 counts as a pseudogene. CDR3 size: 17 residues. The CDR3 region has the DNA TGTGCCAGCAGCCTCCGGGACAGGCCCTCGATGAACACTGAAGCTTTCTTT. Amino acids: CASSLRDRPSMNTEAFF.

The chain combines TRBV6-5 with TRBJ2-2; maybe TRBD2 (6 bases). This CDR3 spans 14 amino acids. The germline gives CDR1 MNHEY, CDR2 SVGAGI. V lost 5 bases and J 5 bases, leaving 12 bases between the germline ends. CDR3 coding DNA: TGTGCCAGCAGTCCCCTTGGGGGGACCGGGGAGCTGTTTTTT. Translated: CASSPLGGTGELFF.

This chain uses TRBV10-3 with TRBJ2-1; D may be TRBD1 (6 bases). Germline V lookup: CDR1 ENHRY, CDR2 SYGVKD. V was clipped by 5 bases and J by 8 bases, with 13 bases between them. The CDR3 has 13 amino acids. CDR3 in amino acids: CAISLIQGDEQFF. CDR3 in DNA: TGTGCCATCAGTCTAATACAGGGAGATGAGCAGTTCTTC.

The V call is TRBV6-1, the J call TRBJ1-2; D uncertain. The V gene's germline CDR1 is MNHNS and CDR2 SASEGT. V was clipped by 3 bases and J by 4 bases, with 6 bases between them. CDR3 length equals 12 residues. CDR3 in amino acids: CASSDTAYGYTF. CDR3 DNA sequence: TGTGCCAGCAGTGATACAGCCTATGGCTACACCTTC.

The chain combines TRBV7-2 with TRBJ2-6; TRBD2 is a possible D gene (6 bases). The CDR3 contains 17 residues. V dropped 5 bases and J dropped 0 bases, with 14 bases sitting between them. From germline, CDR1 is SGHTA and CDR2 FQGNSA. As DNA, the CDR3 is TGTGCCAGCAGCGCCGGGAGCGGTCGCTCTGGGGCCAACGTCCTGACTTTC. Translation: CASSAGSGRSGANVLTF.

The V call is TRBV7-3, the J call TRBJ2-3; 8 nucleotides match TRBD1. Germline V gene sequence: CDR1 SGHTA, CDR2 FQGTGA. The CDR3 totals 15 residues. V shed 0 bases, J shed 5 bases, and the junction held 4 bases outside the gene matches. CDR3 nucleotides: TGTGCCAGCAGCTTAACTCAGGGGGCCCTAGATACGCAGTATTTT. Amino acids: CASSLTQGALDTQYF.

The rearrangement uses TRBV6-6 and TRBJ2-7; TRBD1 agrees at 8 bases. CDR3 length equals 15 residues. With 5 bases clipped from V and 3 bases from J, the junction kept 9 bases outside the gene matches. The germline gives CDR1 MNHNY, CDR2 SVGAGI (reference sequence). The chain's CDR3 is CASSSETGVDYEQYF. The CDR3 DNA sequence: TGTGCCAGCAGTAGTGAGACAGGGGTCGACTACGAGCAGTACTTC.

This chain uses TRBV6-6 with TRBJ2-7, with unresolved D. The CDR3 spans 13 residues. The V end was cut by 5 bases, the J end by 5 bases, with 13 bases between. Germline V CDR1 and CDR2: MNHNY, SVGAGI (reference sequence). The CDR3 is CASSTRPLNEQYF. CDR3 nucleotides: TGTGCCAGCAGTACGAGGCCACTAAACGAGCAGTACTTC.

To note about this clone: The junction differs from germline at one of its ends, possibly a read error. The CDR3 here is CASSSSTGGLFF. CDR3 DNA sequence: TGTGCCAGCAGCTCATCGACAGGGGGGCTGTTTTTT. The gene calls are TRBV7-3 and TRBJ2-2; 9 positions match TRBD1. Germline V gene lookup returns CDR1 SGHTA and CDR2 FQGTGA. The CDR3 covers 12 residues. Full variable domain (outside the CDR3, taken from reference TRBV7-3 and TRBJ2-2): GAGVSQTPSNKVTEKGKYVELRCDPISGHTALYWYRQSLGQGPEFLIYFQGTGAADDSGLPNDRFFAVRPEGSVSTLKIQRTERGDSAVYLCASSSSTGGLFFGEGSRLTVL.

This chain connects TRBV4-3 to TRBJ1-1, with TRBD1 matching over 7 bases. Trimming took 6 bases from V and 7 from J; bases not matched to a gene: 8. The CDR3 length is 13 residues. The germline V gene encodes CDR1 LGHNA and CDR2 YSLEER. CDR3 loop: CASRFQGGGEAFF. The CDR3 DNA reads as TGCGCCAGCAGGTTCCAGGGGGGTGGTGAAGCTTTCTTT.

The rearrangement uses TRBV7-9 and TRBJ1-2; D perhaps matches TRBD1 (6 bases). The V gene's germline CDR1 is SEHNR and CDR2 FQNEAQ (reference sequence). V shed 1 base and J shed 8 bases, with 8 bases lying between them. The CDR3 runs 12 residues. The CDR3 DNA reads TGTGCCAGCAGCTTAGAAGGGGGAGGCTACACCTTC. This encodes CASSLEGGGYTF. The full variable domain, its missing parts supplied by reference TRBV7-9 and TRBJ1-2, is DTGVSQNPRHKITKRGQNVTFRCDPISEHNRLYWYRQTLGQGPEFLTYFQNEAQLEKSRLLSDRFSAERPKGSFSTLEIQRTEQGDSAMYLCASSLEGGGYTFGSGTRLTVV.

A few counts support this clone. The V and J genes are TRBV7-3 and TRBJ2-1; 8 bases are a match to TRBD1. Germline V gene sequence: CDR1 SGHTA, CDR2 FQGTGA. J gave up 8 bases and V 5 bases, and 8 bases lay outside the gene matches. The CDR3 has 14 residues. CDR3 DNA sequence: TGTGCCAGCAGCGAAAACCTCAGGGGGCATGAGCAGTTCTTC. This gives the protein CASSENLRGHEQFF.

CDR3 region: CASRPNSDSYEQYF. DNA of the CDR3: TGCGCCAGCAGGCCAAACTCGGACAGTTACGAGCAGTACTTC. The chain couples TRBV10-1 to TRBJ2-7, with TRBD1 as a possible D gene (6 bases). The CDR3 is made up of 14 amino acids. The germline V and J ends were trimmed by 6 bases and 4 bases, with 16 bases remaining between them. The germline V gene encodes CDR1 WNHNN and CDR2 SYGVQD (reference sequence).

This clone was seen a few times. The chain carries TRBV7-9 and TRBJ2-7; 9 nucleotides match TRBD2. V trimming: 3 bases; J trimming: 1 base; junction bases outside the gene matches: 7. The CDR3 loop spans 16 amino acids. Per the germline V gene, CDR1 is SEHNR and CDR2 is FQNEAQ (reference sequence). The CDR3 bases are TGTGCCAGCAGCTTTGGGCTAGCGGGGTCATCCTACGAGCAGTACTTC. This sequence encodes CASSFGLAGSSYEQYF.

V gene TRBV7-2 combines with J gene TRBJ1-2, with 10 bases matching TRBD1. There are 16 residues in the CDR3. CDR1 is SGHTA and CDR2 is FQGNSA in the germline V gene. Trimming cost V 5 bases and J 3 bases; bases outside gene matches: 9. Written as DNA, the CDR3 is TGTGCCAGCAGCCCGGGACAGGGGCGTCTATACTATGGCTACACCTTC. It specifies CASSPGQGRLYYGYTF.

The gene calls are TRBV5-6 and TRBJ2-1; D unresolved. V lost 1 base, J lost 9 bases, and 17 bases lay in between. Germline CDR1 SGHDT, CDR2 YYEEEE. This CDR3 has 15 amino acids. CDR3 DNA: TGTGCCAGCAGCTTGTATGGCAATGAGGTTCCTGAGCAGTTCTTC. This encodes CASSLYGNEVPEQFF.

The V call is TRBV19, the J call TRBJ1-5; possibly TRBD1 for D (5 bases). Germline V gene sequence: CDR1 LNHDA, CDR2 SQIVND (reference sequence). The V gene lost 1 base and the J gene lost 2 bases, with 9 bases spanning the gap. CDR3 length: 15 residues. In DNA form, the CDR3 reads TGTGCCAGTAGTATAGCAGGGTTCGGCAATCAGCCCCAGCATTTT. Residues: CASSIAGFGNQPQHF. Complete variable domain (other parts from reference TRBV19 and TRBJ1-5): DGGITQSPKYLFRKEGQNVTLSCEQNLNHDAMYWYRQDPGQGLRLIYYSQIVNDFQKGDIAEGYSVSREKKESFPLTVTSAQKNPTAFYLCASSIAGFGNQPQHFGDGTRLSIL.